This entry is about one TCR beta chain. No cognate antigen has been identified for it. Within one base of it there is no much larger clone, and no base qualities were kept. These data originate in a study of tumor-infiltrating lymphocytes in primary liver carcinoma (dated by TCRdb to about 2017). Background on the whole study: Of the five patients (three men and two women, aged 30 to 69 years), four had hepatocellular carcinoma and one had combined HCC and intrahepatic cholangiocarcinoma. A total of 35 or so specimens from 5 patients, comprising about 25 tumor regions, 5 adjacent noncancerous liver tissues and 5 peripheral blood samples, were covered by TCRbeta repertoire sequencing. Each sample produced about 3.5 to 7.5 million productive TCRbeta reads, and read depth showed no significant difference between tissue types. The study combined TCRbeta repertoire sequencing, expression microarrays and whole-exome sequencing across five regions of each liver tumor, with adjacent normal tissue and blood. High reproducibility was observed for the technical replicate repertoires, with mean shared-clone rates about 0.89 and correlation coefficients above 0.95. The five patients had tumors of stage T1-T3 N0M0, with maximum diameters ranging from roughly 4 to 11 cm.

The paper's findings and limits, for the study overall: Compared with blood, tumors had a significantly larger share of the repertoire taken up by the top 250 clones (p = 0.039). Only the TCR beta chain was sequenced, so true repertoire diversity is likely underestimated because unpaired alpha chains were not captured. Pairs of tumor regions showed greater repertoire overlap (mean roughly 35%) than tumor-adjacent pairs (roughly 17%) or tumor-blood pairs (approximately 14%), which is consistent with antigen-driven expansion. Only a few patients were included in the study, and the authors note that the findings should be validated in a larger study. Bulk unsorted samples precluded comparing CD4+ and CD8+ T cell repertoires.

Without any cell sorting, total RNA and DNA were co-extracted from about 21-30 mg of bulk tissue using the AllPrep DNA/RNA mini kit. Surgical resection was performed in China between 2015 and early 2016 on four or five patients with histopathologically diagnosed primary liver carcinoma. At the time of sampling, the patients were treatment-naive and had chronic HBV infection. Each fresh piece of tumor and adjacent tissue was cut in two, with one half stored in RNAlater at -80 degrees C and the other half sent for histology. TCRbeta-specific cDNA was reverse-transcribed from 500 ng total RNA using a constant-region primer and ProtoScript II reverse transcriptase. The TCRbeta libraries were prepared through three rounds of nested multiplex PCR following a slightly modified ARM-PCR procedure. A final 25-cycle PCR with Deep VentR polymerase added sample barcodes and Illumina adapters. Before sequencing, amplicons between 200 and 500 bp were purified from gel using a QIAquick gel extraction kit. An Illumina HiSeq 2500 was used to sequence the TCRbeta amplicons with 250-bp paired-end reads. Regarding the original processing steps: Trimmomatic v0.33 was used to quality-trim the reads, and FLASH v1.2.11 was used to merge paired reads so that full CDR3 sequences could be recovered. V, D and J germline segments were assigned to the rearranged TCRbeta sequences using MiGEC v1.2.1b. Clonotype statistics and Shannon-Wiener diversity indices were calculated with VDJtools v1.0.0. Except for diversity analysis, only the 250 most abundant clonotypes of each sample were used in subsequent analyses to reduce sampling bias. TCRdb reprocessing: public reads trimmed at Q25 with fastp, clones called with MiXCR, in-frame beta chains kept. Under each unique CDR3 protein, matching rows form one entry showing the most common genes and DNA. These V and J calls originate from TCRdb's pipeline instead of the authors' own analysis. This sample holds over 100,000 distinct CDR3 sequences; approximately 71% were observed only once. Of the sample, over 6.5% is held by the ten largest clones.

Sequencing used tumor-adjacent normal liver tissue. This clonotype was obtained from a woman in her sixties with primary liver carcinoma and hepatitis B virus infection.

CDR3 loop: CAVSTGRQYGYTF. Read as DNA, the sequence is TGTGCCGTCTCTACAGGGCGACAATATGGCTACACCTTC. Rearrangement joined TRBV6-5 to TRBJ1-2; 6 matching bases give a weak D call of TRBD1. The CDR3, cysteine through phenylalanine, is 13 amino acids long. Kept here is only the CDR3 DNA, which spans 39 bases and is read in frame from base 1. The V end loses 11 bases and the J end loses 5 bases, and a stretch of 18 bases separates them. Based on the germline V gene, the CDR1 and CDR2 sequences are MNHEY and SVGAGI.